This TCR beta chain was recorded in a study of tumor and adjacent non-tumor tissue in lung cancer. This sample's RNA came from whole unsorted tissue. CDR1 DFQATT and CDR2 SNEGSKA come from the germline V gene (reference sequence). V was clipped by 1 base and J by 1 base, with 14 bases between them. The CDR3 extends over 16 amino acids. This clonotype was recorded at least ten times. No antigen is known for it. A modified ARM-PCR protocol with three rounds of nested PCR amplified TCRbeta. From the multiplex PCR reads, TCRdb called clonotypes with MiXCR, one entry per CDR3 protein. Counted here are about 110,000 distinct CDR3 sequences, 60% to 80% occurring once; the ten biggest clones make up about 40%. Study-level findings and limits: Tumor TCR diversity, when higher, was linked to shorter survival. Normal lung showed higher cumulative top 100 clone frequency than tumor.

This TCR came from a woman aged 60 to 75 with non-small cell lung cancer. The sequenced sample consisted of lung tumor tissue. The V gene is TRBV20-1, the J gene TRBJ2-1; possibly TRBD2 for D (6 bases). The CDR3 region has the DNA TGCAGTGCTAGAGGGCAAGGGACTTCGTCCTACAATGAGCAGTTCTTC. Protein: CSARGQGTSSYNEQFF.